This T cell receptor beta chain stems from a study of blood T cell repertoires in COVID-19. Measured with immunoSEQ multiplex PCR; TCRdb has only the in-frame clones, and not every one. The sample includes fewer than 300,000 clones, 81% of them seen just once. Germline V CDR1 and CDR2: LGHNA, YNFKEQ. This CDR3 region has 15 residues. The V and J ends lost 3 bases and 2 bases, in that order; junction bases with no gene match: 3. This chain links TRBV4-2 with TRBJ2-1, with 8 bases matching TRBD1. The specimen was peripheral blood. The sequence came from a woman aged 55-69 years with active or convalescent COVID-19. The CDR3 region has the DNA TGTGCCAGCAGCCACGACAGGGGTCCCTACAATGAGCAGTTCTTC. Its translation is CASSHDRGPYNEQFF.